This entry is about one T cell receptor (beta chain). Germline CDR1 GTSNPN, CDR2 SVGIG (reference sequence). The junction had 17 bases not matched to a gene; V was cut back by 5 bases and J by 8 bases. This CDR3 is built from 16 residues. This sample stems from a study of blood T cell repertoires in COVID-19. In the authors' workflow: Reference gene primer amplification gave estimated nucleated cell counts. The data were produced by immunoSEQ multiplex PCR, yet TCRdb's version contains in-frame clones alone and is incomplete. V and J calls and clone size follow that table, whereas D and trimming were derived from the DNA. Seen here are some 220,000 clones, about 83% observed once, and the top ten hold roughly 5.5%.

What was sequenced was peripheral blood. This receptor was identified in a human donor in a cohort sampled during active COVID-19. This chain uses TRBV30 with TRBJ1-2; 10 positions match TRBD1. The DNA of the CDR3 is TGTGCCTGGGATAGCCTAATCCGGGACAGGGGACACGGCTACACCTTC. Amino acid sequence: CAWDSLIRDRGHGYTF.